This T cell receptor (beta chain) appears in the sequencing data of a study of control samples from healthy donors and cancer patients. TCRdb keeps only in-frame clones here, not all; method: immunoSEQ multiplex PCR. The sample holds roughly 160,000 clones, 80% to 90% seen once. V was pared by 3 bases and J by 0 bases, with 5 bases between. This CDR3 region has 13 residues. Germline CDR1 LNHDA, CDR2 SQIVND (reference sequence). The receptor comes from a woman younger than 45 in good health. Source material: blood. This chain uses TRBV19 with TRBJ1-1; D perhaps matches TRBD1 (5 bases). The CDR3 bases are TGTGCCAGTAGTATGACAGTGAACACTGAAGCTTTCTTT. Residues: CASSMTVNTEAFF.